The clone carrying this T cell receptor beta chain was found many times. Its target is unknown. Before thyroid surgery, none of the patients had received any treatment. The entry originates in a study of metastatic and nonmetastatic thyroid tumors. Overall study context: Repertoires were compared across blood and tumor or nodule tissue from malignant and benign thyroid patients.

Methods used by the authors: The study took CDR3 differences across clinicopathological groups and made a distant-metastasis classifier for papillary thyroid cancer from them. TCRdb reanalyzed the PCR reads via MiXCR. Clone size and V and J calls follow TCRdb, not the original study. The table records about 59,000 clones, about 17% of them present only once. Study-wide findings and caveats: A significant increase in TCR beta diversity was reportedly seen in malignant thyroid tumors relative to benign nodules, in blood and tumor.

This sequence originates from a male donor with papillary thyroid cancer or a benign thyroid nodule (not recorded which). Some clones in this sample may be carry-over from other donors' samples. The source material was blood.

The CDR3 sequence: CASSNTTGIPWGEAFF. In DNA, the CDR3 is TGTGCCAGCAGCAACACCACAGGGATCCCGTGGGGTGAAGCTTTCTTT. This chain connects TRBV4-2 to TRBJ1-1; a weak D match, TRBD1 (6 bases). The CDR3 runs 16 residues. Germline V CDR1 and CDR2: LGHNA, YNFKEQ. Trimming removed 5 bases at V and 7 bases at J, with 23 bases between.